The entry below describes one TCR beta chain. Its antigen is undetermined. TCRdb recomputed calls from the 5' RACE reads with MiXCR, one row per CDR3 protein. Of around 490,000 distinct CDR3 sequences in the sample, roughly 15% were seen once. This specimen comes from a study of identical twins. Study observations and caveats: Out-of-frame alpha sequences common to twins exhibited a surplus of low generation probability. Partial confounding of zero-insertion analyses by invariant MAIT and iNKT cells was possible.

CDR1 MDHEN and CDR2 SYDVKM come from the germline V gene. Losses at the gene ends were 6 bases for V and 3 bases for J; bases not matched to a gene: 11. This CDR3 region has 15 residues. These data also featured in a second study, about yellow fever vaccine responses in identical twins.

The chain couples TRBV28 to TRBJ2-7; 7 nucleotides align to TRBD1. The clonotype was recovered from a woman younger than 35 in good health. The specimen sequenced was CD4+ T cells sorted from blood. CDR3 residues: CASRPPTGLGYEQYF. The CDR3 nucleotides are TGTGCCAGCAGGCCCCCGACAGGGTTAGGCTACGAGCAGTACTTC.